This TCR beta chain was documented in a study of T cell responses to AZD1222 COVID-19 vaccine. Study-wide findings and caveats: Females made up more of the donors, who were largely white British, and clonal diversity may have come out too low.

The junction had 4 bases not matched to a gene; V was cut back by 7 bases and J by 7 bases. Germline CDR1 and CDR2: SEHNR and FQNEAQ (reference sequence). This CDR3 contains 12 residues. This clone was seen a few times. Its specificity is unknown. Pooled together were second doses at about 4 or about 12 weeks. TCRdb's table, derived via immunoSEQ multiplex PCR, lists solely in-frame clones and lacks some. The table shows under 80,000 clones, with 87% occurring only once. This material consisted of peripheral blood, taken 28 days after the second AZD1222 dose. The chain uses TRBV7-9 and TRBJ1-5, with 7 bases aligning to TRBD1. The clonotype originates from an adult who received the AZD1222 COVID-19 vaccine. The DNA for the CDR3 is TGTGCCAGCAACAGGGGAGGACAGCCCCAGCATTTT. Residues: CASNRGGQPQHF. The full variable domain, rest sourced from reference TRBV7-9 and TRBJ1-5, is DTGVSQNPRHKITKRGQNVTFRCDPISEHNRLYWYRQTLGQGPEFLTYFQNEAQLEKSRLLSDRFSAERPKGSFSTLEIQRTEQGDSAMYLCASNRGGQPQHFGDGTRLSIL.